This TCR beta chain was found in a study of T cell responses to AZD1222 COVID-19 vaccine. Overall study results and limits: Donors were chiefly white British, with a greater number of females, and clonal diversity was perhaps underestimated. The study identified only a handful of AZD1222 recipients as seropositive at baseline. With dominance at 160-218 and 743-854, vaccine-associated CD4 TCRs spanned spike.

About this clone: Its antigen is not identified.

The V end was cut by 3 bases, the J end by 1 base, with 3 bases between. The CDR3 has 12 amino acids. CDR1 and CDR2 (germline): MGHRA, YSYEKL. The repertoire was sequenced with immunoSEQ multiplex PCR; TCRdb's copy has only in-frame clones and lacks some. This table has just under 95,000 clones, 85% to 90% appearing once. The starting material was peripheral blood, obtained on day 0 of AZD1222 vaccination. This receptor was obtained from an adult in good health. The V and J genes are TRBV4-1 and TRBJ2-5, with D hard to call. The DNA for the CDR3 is TGCGCCAGCAGCCACCCCCAAGAGACCCAGTACTTC. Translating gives CASSHPQETQYF.